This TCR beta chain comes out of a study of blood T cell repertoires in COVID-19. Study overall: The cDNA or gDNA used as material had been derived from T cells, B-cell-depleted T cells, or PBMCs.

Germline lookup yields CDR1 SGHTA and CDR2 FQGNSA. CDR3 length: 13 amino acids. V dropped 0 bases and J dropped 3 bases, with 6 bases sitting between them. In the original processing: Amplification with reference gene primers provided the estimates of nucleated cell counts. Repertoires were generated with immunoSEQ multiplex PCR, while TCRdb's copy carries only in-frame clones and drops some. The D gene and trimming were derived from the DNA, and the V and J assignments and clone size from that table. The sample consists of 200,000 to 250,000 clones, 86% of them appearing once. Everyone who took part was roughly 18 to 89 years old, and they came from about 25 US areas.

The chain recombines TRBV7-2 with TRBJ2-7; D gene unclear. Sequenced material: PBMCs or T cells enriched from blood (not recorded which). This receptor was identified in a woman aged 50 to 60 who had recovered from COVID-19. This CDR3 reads CASSLAYIYEQYF. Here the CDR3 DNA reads TGTGCCAGCAGCTTAGCCTATATCTACGAGCAGTACTTC.